This T cell receptor beta chain was identified in a study of cytomegalovirus exposure and HLA in healthy donors. About the study: An earlier analysis found around 100 million unique TCR beta sequences from around 180 million T cells.

Study-level results: TCR sequences were mostly rare, though some public TCRs occurred in many donors. CMV antigen specificity was confirmed in vitro for a few CMV-associated chains.

The V gene's germline CDR1 is KGHSH and CDR2 LQKENI. CDR3 size: 18 residues. Trimming cost V 5 bases and J 0 bases; bases outside gene matches: 8. In the case of this clone: Its antigen is unidentified.

PCR used 60 Vbeta primers and 13 Jbeta primers. The protocol was immunoSEQ multiplex PCR, while the TCRdb copy is restricted to in-frame clones and leaves out a portion. The table lists about 110,000 clones. The receptor comes from a man aged 40-49 years in good health and CMV-seropositive. Sequences were obtained from PBMCs. The rearrangement uses TRBV18 and TRBJ2-6; 9 bases match TRBD2. Here the CDR3 reads CASSYRGAGGSGANVLTF. The CDR3 DNA reads as TGTGCCAGCTCATACCGTGGAGCGGGAGGCTCTGGGGCCAACGTCCTGACTTTC.